The entry that follows covers one T cell receptor beta chain sequence. A single count supports this clone. Its cognate antigen has yet to be identified. No quality values exist for individual bases; no much larger clone is one base distant. Receptor amplification or capture employed the immunoSEQ multiplex PCR assay. For the multiplex PCR, a mixture combining 60 forward primers for TCR Vbeta segments and 13 reverse primers for TCR Jbeta segments was used. A multiplex PCR assay on genomic DNA amplified the CDR3 region of rearranged TCR beta genes. The amplified TCR beta libraries were sequenced on the Illumina HiSeq System as 87-base-pair reads. For the original study's pipeline: A later analysis tallied approximately 87 million unique TCR beta chains across the 666 repertoires, and about 10 million of those chains were shared by two or more donors. Raw reads were error-corrected and collapsed into unique sequences with a nearest-neighbor algorithm that merged closely related sequences to remove PCR and sequencing errors. CDR3 sequences were aligned to IMGT reference sequences to assign V, D and J gene segments. Each retained sequence needed at least a six-nucleotide match to both a V gene segment and a J gene segment. A rearrangement was called productive if the CDR3 had no stop codons and remained in frame with V and J, and every other rearrangement was called non-productive. Following IMGT convention, CDR3 was defined as the stretch from the second conserved V-encoded cysteine up to the conserved J-encoded phenylalanine. In an earlier analysis of around 640 of the donors, sequences lacking an unambiguous match to a single V gene segment were excluded. In an earlier analysis of a few hundred of the donors, a V segment was called functional when productive rearrangements were above 56.7%, and segregating when the standard deviation between donors exceeded 5%. A statistical classification framework was developed to diagnose cytomegalovirus status using the catalog of TCR beta chain sequences. A later analysis assigned V and J genes by comparing TCR nucleotide sequences with IMGT/GENE-DB human TR gene sequences. The TCRdist pipeline was used in a later analysis to assign CDR3 sequences and most-parsimonious VDJ recombination scenarios. In a later analysis, each TCR beta chain was defined by its CDR3 amino acid sequence together with its V-gene family, and reads lacking a unique V-gene family were excluded. A later analysis removed roughly 590 highly shared, low-generation-probability nucleotide sequences to deal with suspected cross-contamination and a sequencing artifact. A later analysis calculated a clonal expansion index for each public chain from normalized within-repertoire ranks of inferred template counts. A later analysis computed generation probabilities with a VDJ recombination model fitted to out-of-frame rearrangements, and checked the results against IGoR. In a later analysis, TCR-TCR, TCR-HLA and TCR-CMV co-occurrence was scored with hypergeometric tests, and a repertoire-size bias correction was applied to TCR pairs. In a later analysis, false discovery rates were estimated by permuting HLA or CMV assignments 20 times. In a later analysis, co-occurring TCRs were grouped using DBSCAN, with TCRdist sequence similarity added in when clustering inside HLA-allele-positive subsets. For co-occurrence clustering, repertoires with fewer than 30,000 or more than 120,000 public chains were excluded, along with roughly 5 repertoires with anomalous nucleotide sharing. The source is immuneACCESS, and TCRdb retained only in-frame sequences with V and J called. Part of the clones is not carried over; for the studies checked, unresolved V genes explain less than half of this, and the remainder is unexplained. That table is the source of V, J and clone size, and D and trimming were worked out from the DNA. Counted in this sample were under 150,000 clones; about 79% of them appeared once. Approximately 2.7% of the sample lies in the top ten.

This specimen belongs to a study of cytomegalovirus exposure and HLA in healthy donors (dated by TCRdb to about 2017). As for the study more broadly: In an earlier analysis of roughly 500 of the donors, 276 Gb of sequence data and some 120 million unique TCR beta sequences from about 180 million T cells were reported. Five DR-DQ haplotypes were treated as single units for association and clustering because of strong linkage in the cohort. The study aimed to test whether cataloging public T cell receptors could reveal signatures of past pathogen exposure. Along with the approximately 620-subject first cohort, a separate validation cohort of over 90 different subjects was used. Across 300 to 500 genotyped donors of the cohort, an average of approximately 240,000 unique TCR beta nucleotide sequences per donor were sequenced, and around 19% of those sequences were non-productive. Among the roughly 400 genotyped donors, more than 70% belonged to the genetic ancestry cluster associated with self-reported Caucasian donors. In the later analysis, no new phenotypic data were used to find candidate immune exposures; instead, reliance was placed on TCR beta sequences and their occurrence across donors. HLA typing included class I and class II loci at four-digit resolution. In a later analysis, previously published TCR beta repertoires from hundreds of donors were re-analyzed and high-resolution HLA genotyping was added so that TCR occurrence patterns could be studied. To predict cytomegalovirus infection status, the study brought together high-throughput TCR immunosequencing, statistical association of individual TCRs with disease status, and machine learning. An early release covering 550 to 700 HLA-typed donors comprised approximately 290 gigabases of sequencing data and tens of millions of unique TCR sequences. The study used immunosequencing to profile the T cell repertoires of approximately 690 subjects and linked those repertoires to cytomegalovirus serostatus. Donor age, sex, ethnicity and CMV serostatus were compiled together with the repertoire data. Every repertoire in the discovery cohort had been generated on one and the same sequencing platform. Genome-wide SNP genotypes for about 55% of the roughly 670 donors were used in a later genetic analysis, which treated that subset as a discovery cohort. To decide whether each TCR beta V gene segment behaved as functional or pseudogenic, an earlier analysis of some 570 of the donors relied on high-throughput TCR beta sequencing. The number of typed donors differed by locus: about 620-640 for A, B, C, DRB1 and DQB1; approximately 530 for DQA1; 606 for DPA1; and some 450 for DPB1. Results and caveats for the whole study, not just this receptor: It was suggested by the authors that the approach could potentially be generalized to other disease states and immunological phenotypes. A further reported finding was that TCR beta sequences accurately predicted the HLA-A and HLA-B alleles for most subjects in the first cohort. A cluster of highly shared sequence variants was judged likely to represent a technical artifact of the sequencing pipeline. A later genetic analysis reported fewer N-insertions in productive TCRs among donors in an Asian-associated ancestry cluster than the approximately 670-donor mean. Because HLA typing was missing for some donors at each locus, association tests included only the typed subset. Three of the identified cytomegalovirus-associated TCR beta chains were confirmed in vitro to be specific for cytomegalovirus antigens. Because the 87-base-pair reads could not distinguish some IMGT-functional V segments, including TRBV6-2 and TRBV6-3, those segments were excluded. Assigning TCR associations to individual alleles was difficult when HLA alleles, especially DR and DQ, strongly co-occurred. A total of about 180 TCR beta chains were listed by the study as associated with cytomegalovirus. In this cohort, only TCR beta chains were sequenced, and detectable features were limited by the absence of alpha or paired-chain data. In a later analysis, most CMV-associated TCR beta chains were found to appear HLA-restricted, with HLA associations seemingly driven largely by CMV exposure. Cytomegalovirus status was reported to be diagnosed by the classifier with high specificity and sensitivity in both the original and validation cohorts. In a later analysis, HLA-associated TCR beta chains showed more clonal expansion and lower generation probabilities than non-associated chains that were equally common. Immune exposure information for the cohort was limited to CMV serostatus. In an earlier analysis of more than 500 of the donors, most TCR beta V segments appeared in productive rearrangements about 90% or about 30% of the time, broadly matching IMGT annotations. Linkage disequilibrium might explain the correlated functional status among segregating V segments, but an unknown experimental factor could not be excluded. In a later analysis, several top co-occurrence clusters were reported to appear linked to parvovirus B19, influenza, CMV and Epstein-Barr virus. In a later analysis, 16,951 TCR beta sequences were associated with specific HLA alleles at a false discovery rate of 0.05. Across donors, most TCR sequences were observed very rarely, whereas some public TCRs were present in many individuals. The earlier analysis of almost 600 of the donors excluded some 16 rarely observed V segments, including chromosome 9 orphons, because counts were too low. In a later analysis, the rate of TCR association differed among HLA loci, with DRB1 alleles having the most associated TCRs and HLA-C alleles having the fewest. A later genetic analysis associated a missense DCLRE1C variant with V-gene and J-gene trimming of TCR beta chains, and an independent cohort replicated the association. The presence/absence analyses assumed that sequencing depth was roughly uniform across donors, and that assumption may not be true.

The cohort comprised several hundred healthy bone marrow donors. Cohort members were all nominally healthy when sampled, although unrecorded immune exposures were likely present. The donor was CMV seronegative and was included in the group of about 350 seronegative cohort members. Each donor provided a peripheral blood sample, and peripheral blood mononuclear cells were used for TCR beta sequencing. The Qiagen DNeasy Blood Extraction Kit was used to extract genomic DNA from the blood cell samples. V loses 3 bases at its end and J loses 6 bases; junction bases beyond the gene matches: 7. Via the germline V gene, CDR1 is SGHRS and CDR2 YFSETQ. Spanning cysteine to phenylalanine, the CDR3 consists of 15 amino acids. Only the CDR3 DNA is retained, 45 bases long and in frame from the first base.

In this chain, TRBV5-1 is recombined with TRBJ2-7, with TRBD1 matching 12 junction bases. The sample consisted of PBMCs. This TCR came from a woman aged 18-30 years in good health and CMV-seronegative. The CDR3 reads as follows: CASSWGQGAPSEQYF. The sequenced DNA: TGCGCCAGCAGCTGGGGACAGGGGGCCCCCTCCGAGCAGTACTTC.